The rows below give T cell receptor beta chains drawn from one sample of a study of T cells in localized non-small cell lung cancer. TCRdb's copy holds only in-frame clones and misses some; the assay was immunoSEQ multiplex PCR. Among 18,000 or so clones, about four fifths were seen once, and the ten largest hold approximately 24%. Source: peripheral blood, taken before any cancer treatment. These receptors all stem from a female donor at least 60 years old with stage I lung adenocarcinoma. CDR3s include the opening cysteine and the closing phenylalanine or tryptophan. The order of the fields is V gene, CDR3 length, CDR3 protein.

TRBV15 16 CATSRDPAGRTSKLFF
TRBV9 15 CASSGPGTGYNEAFF
TRBV7-2 17 CASSLAPAGLGNQPQHF
TRBV11-2 14 CASSLTSSIDEQYF
TRBV5-1 11 CASSPDNEQFF
TRBV4-3 20 CASSHPSQAGGQFCTDTQYF
TRBV19 16 CASSIGPAVGYTEAFF
TRBV2 14 CASREGAGANVLTF
TRBV11-3 17 CASSFSERGASTDTQYF
TRBV5-8 16 CASSPGGLSSYNEQFF
TRBV19 14 CASSTTGGIYGYTF
TRBV6-5 14 CASTPTGGGDEQYF
TRBV7-2 16 CASSLETGQMNTEAFF
TRBV29-1 13 CSVRDSLNQPQHF
TRBV6-1 14 CASSEDPLAPEQFF
TRBV5-8 15 CASTLDGLGNTEAFF
TRBV2 15 CASSQDSTGNTEAFF
TRBV19 13 CASRHRANYGYTF
TRBV6-6 13 CASSSGGLYGYTF
TRBV7-2 14 CAGSLQGSNEKLFF
TRBV10-3 14 CAIRMGGSYNEQFF
TRBV7-8 17 CASSVPEASLHTHEQFF
TRBV7-9 17 CASSPGLAGAYQETQYF
TRBV5-6 13 CASSLWGARGYTF
TRBV6-1 15 CASLLDLVGIGGYTF
TRBV7-9 14 CASTPGRANTEAFF
TRBV18 14 CASSLPGIDYGYTF
TRBV18 14 CASSAAISGNTIYF
TRBV30 15 CAWSALVGAGTEAFF
TRBV4-1 19 CASSQDKRWGGQGTSGYTF
TRBV27 15 CASSPFMYSSYEQYF
TRBV15 16 CATSGGTGWIPGELFF
TRBV19 16 CASSIDRRGRIYGYTF
TRBV10-2 13 CASSEDSRGTQYF
TRBV4-1 15 CASSQDDGFNEKLFF
TRBV18 15 CASSPPRGGPYEQYF
TRBV9 15 CASSPRQGRANEQFF
TRBV7-9 13 CASEGSLDYGYTF
TRBV6-5 14 CASSPTDLGYGYTF
TRBV7-2 18 CASSLGGYRGKSGQPQHF
TRBV6-6 14 CASTTGIMNTEAFF
TRBV6-5 13 CASSQASGNTIYF
TRBV30 15 CACSLGAATIYEQYF
TRBV6-5 13 CASSYNVDSPLHF
TRBV27 13 CASSFERSYEQYF
TRBV7-2 14 CASSLEWSNQPQHF
TRBV7-4 16 CASSLESGGASDTQYF
TRBV2 13 CASSRTGGVGYTF
TRBV7-2 13 CASSPQSGNTQYF
TRBV30 11 CAWSQNYGYTF
TRBV7-9 16 CASSSGTGFYADTQYF
TRBV21-1 17 CASSKWGEEMYNSPLHF
TRBV15 15 CATSRDPGISYEQYF
TRBV2 14 CASSPGQEGETQYF
TRBV5-1 16 CASSPSLNANTGELFF